This T cell receptor beta chain was sequenced in a study of T cell responses to AZD1222 COVID-19 vaccine. This clone was found once. Its antigen is as yet unknown. The CDR3 consists of 13 residues. The ends lost 8 bases at V and 4 bases at J; junction bases unmatched: 4. Germline V gives CDR1 MDHEN, CDR2 SYDVKM. The study, taken as a whole, reports: Donors were largely white British and mainly female; clonal diversity was possibly underestimated. Spike as a whole was targeted by vaccine-associated CD4 TCRs, dominant at 160-218 and 743-854. Scientists sampled the repertoires only once the peak T cell response had passed.

TCRdb keeps only in-frame clones here, not all; method: immunoSEQ multiplex PCR. The sample lists about 100,000 clones, roughly 90% occurring once. This TCR came from an adult in good health. The gene calls are TRBV28 and TRBJ2-7, with TRBD2 matching 11 bases. This specimen was peripheral blood, taken on day 0 of AZD1222 vaccination. CDR3 sequence: CASETSGRYEQYF. DNA for the CDR3: TGTGCCAGCGAAACTAGCGGGAGATACGAGCAGTACTTC.